This entry features one T cell receptor beta chain sequence. The antigen is unknown. The sample is drawn from a study of cytomegalovirus exposure and HLA in healthy donors. Across the whole study: Within the Caucasian-associated ancestry cluster were around 81% of the roughly 360 genotyped donors.

Findings of the study overall: Among the sequence variants, a highly shared cluster was likely an artifact of sequencing. HLA allele associations emerged for 16,951 TCR beta sequences in a later analysis, at 0.05 false discovery rate.

Amplification used 60 Vbeta primers and 13 Jbeta primers. The method was immunoSEQ multiplex PCR; TCRdb's version includes in-frame clones alone and lacks a portion of them. The sample shows fewer than 150,000 clones, roughly 79% of them seen only once. The CDR3 is 16 amino acids. Trimming removed 1 base from V and 1 base from J, with 11 bases in between. Germline CDR1 reads SGHTA; CDR2 reads FQGNSA. The sequenced sample was PBMCs. This chain links TRBV7-2 with TRBJ1-5, with D tentatively TRBD1 (5 bases). The source is a male donor in good health and CMV-seronegative. In nucleotides, the CDR3 is TGTGCCAGCAGCTTAGACAGGTCTCTGAGCAATCAGCCCCAGCATTTT. Its translation: CASSLDRSLSNQPQHF.